The 21 T cell receptor beta chains in this list originate from one sample, sequenced in a study of early stage breast cancer tumors. Clones were sequenced by immunoSEQ multiplex PCR, and TCRdb holds only the in-frame ones, with some missing. The profile shows 60,000 to 75,000 clones, less than 90% of them singletons. Sequenced material: blood. All receptors come from a person aged 35 to 50 with breast cancer.

The chain uses TRBV7-2 and TRBJ1-4; the D gene is possibly TRBD1 (6 bases). Germline V CDR1 and CDR2: SGHTA, FQGNSA. V dropped 5 bases and J dropped 8 bases, with 12 bases sitting between them. The CDR3 contains 13 residues. In nucleotides, the CDR3 is TGTGCCAGCAGCGTACAGGGCGGGGAAAAACTGTTTTTT. Its protein product is CASSVQGGEKLFF.

The CDR3 bases are TGTGCCAGCAGTAGGACAGGGGTTTTGGATACGCAGTATTTT. It codes for CASSRTGVLDTQYF. The V call is TRBV6-5, the J call TRBJ2-3, with 9 nucleotides matching TRBD1. J gave up 6 bases and V 5 bases, and 6 bases lay outside the gene matches. The CDR3 has 14 residues. Germline assignment: CDR1 MNHEY and CDR2 SVGAGI.

V is TRBV11-2 and J is TRBJ2-5, with D unclear. The germline CDR1 and CDR2 sequences are SGHAT and FQNNGV. This CDR3 spans 11 amino acids. V shed 5 bases and J shed 4 bases, with 5 bases lying between them. The CDR3 region is CASSVSETQYF. As DNA, the CDR3 is TGTGCCAGCAGCGTCTCAGAGACCCAGTACTTC.

V usage is TRBV2 and J usage is TRBJ1-2; the match to TRBD1 covers 8 bases. The CDR3 sequence is 15 residues long. The J segment lost 7 bases and the V segment lost 3 bases, leaving 10 bases of the junction unmatched. CDR1 is SNHLY, CDR2 FYNNEI, per germline. The CDR3 protein is CASSDPRTGKIGYTF. As DNA, the CDR3 is TGTGCCAGCAGTGACCCCAGGACAGGGAAGATTGGCTACACCTTC.

J is TRBJ2-6 and V is TRBV11-3; 7 nucleotides align to TRBD1. The junction had 11 bases not matched to a gene; V was cut back by 4 bases and J by 2 bases. This CDR3 has 18 amino acids. CDR1 and CDR2 from the germline V gene are SGHNT and YENEEA. CDR3 region: CASSSRQGSPTGANVLTF. DNA of the CDR3: TGTGCCAGCAGCTCGAGACAGGGTAGCCCTACTGGGGCCAACGTCCTGACTTTC. Full variable domain (outside the CDR3, taken from reference TRBV11-3 and TRBJ2-6): EAGVVQSPRYKIIEKKQPVAFWCNPISGHNTLYWYLQNLGQGPELLIRYENEEAVDDSQLPKDRFSAERLKGVDSTLKIQPAELGDSAVYLCASSSRQGSPTGANVLTFGAGSRLTVL.

The rearrangement links TRBV5-4 to TRBJ2-7, with D maybe TRBD1 (6 bases). The CDR3 is made up of 14 amino acids. Trimming removed 3 bases at V and 4 bases at J, with 14 bases between. In germline, CDR1 is SGHNT, CDR2 YYREEE (reference sequence). Here the CDR3 DNA reads TGTGCCAGCAGCTCGACAGGACTTGAATACGAGCAGTACTTC. Its translation: CASSSTGLEYEQYF.

The chain has TRBV6-1 and TRBJ2-7, with 10 positions matching TRBD2. CDR1 is MNHNS, CDR2 SASEGT, per germline. The CDR3 is 16 amino acids. Losses at the gene ends were 1 base for V and 0 bases for J; bases not matched to a gene: 3. The CDR3 region is CASSEGTSGISYEQYF. The CDR3 DNA is TGTGCCAGCAGTGAAGGAACTAGCGGGATCTCCTACGAGCAGTACTTC.

The V call is TRBV9, the J call TRBJ2-7, with D possibly being TRBD1 (6 bases). The CDR3 is 15 amino acids. Germline V lookup: CDR1 SGDLS, CDR2 YYNGEE. V was pared by 1 base and J by 0 bases, with 11 bases between. The CDR3 protein is CASSVKTGSSYEQYF. The CDR3 DNA is TGTGCCAGCAGCGTAAAGACAGGCAGCTCCTACGAGCAGTACTTC.

The chain couples TRBV11-2 to TRBJ2-5; the D is unclear. The CDR3 contains 12 residues. V was pared by 5 bases and J by 4 bases, with 8 bases between. Germline V lookup: CDR1 SGHAT, CDR2 FQNNGV. The chain's CDR3 is CASSGDRETQYF. The CDR3 DNA reads TGTGCCAGCAGCGGGGATCGAGAGACCCAGTACTTC.

The table lists this clone with a few counts. The chain combines TRBV28 with TRBJ1-1; possible D gene TRBD1, 6 bases. CDR3 length: 14 amino acids. Germline CDR1 and CDR2: MDHEN and SYDVKM. Trimming removed 2 bases at V and 4 bases at J, with 11 bases between. The CDR3 here is CASSLAGDGTEAFF. CDR3 DNA: TGTGCCAGCAGTTTAGCAGGGGATGGCACTGAAGCTTTCTTT.

This clone was detected only a few times. Written as DNA, the CDR3 is TGCAGCGCAGACAGGGACTATGGCTACACCTTC. Its translation is CSADRDYGYTF. This chain connects TRBV29-1 to TRBJ1-2, with 7 nucleotides matching TRBD1. The germline CDR1 and CDR2 sequences are SQVTM and ANQGSEA. Losses at the gene ends were 7 bases for V and 3 bases for J; bases not matched to a gene: 2. There are 11 residues in the CDR3. Supplemented by reference TRBV29-1 and TRBJ1-2, the full variable domain reads SAVISQKPSRDICQRGTSLTIQCQVDSQVTMMFWYRQQPGQSLTLIATANQGSEATYESGFVIDKFPISRPNLTFSTLTVSNMSPEDSSIYLCSADRDYGYTFGSGTRLTVV.

This clone was detected once. The chain has TRBV6-1 and TRBJ2-7; possibly TRBD2 for D (6 bases). This CDR3 is built from 14 residues. Germline lookup yields CDR1 MNHNS and CDR2 SASEGT. V was shortened by 6 bases and J by 2 bases, with 14 bases between the two germline ends. The CDR3 DNA is TGTGCCAGCAGCAAGGGACTGGAGGCCTACGAGCAGTACTTC. It translates to CASSKGLEAYEQYF.

The chain uses TRBV11-2 and TRBJ2-1, with 11 bases identical to TRBD2. CDR3 length: 15 amino acids. The V and J ends lost 5 bases and 4 bases, in that order; junction bases with no gene match: 4. Germline V gene lookup returns CDR1 SGHAT and CDR2 FQNNGV. The CDR3 coding sequence is TGTGCCAGCAGCCGTACTAGCGGGAGTTACAATGAGCAGTTCTTC. It codes for CASSRTSGSYNEQFF.

This rearrangement joins TRBV30 to TRBJ2-1; the match to TRBD2 covers 13 bases. Losses at the gene ends were 2 bases for V and 0 bases for J; bases not matched to a gene: 4. From germline, CDR1 is GTSNPN and CDR2 SVGIG (reference sequence). The CDR3 totals 17 residues. CDR3 in DNA: TGTGCCTGGAGTATAGGACTAGCGGGAGACTCCTACAATGAGCAGTTCTTC. This translates into CAWSIGLAGDSYNEQFF.

The chain employs TRBV6-5 and TRBJ2-5; 7 bases line up with TRBD1. The V gene's germline CDR1 is MNHEY and CDR2 SVGAGI. The V and J ends lost 10 bases and 1 base, in that order; junction bases with no gene match: 6. This CDR3 is 13 amino acids long. DNA of the CDR3: TGTGCCACAAAAAGGGGGCCCCAAGAGACCCAGTACTTC. Amino acid sequence: CATKRGPQETQYF.

The rearrangement uses TRBV4-1 and TRBJ1-5; the D is unclear. Trimming took 0 bases from V and 0 from J, leaving 12 bases between them. Per germline, CDR1 MGHRA and CDR2 YSYEKL. This CDR3 contains 17 residues. This CDR3 is CASSQEGSLYSNQPQHF. CDR3 DNA: TGCGCCAGCAGCCAAGAGGGCAGCCTTTATAGCAATCAGCCCCAGCATTTT.

The V and J genes are TRBV19 and TRBJ1-1; D is unresolved. Germline loops: CDR1 LNHDA, CDR2 SQIVND (reference sequence). The CDR3 sequence is 13 residues long. Trimming pared 6 bases from V and 1 base from J, leaving 9 bases between. This CDR3 is CASSLNRNTEAFF. In DNA form, the CDR3 reads TGTGCCAGTAGCCTCAACAGGAACACTGAAGCTTTCTTT. The complete variable domain, with remaining parts taken from reference TRBV19 and TRBJ1-1, reads DGGITQSPKYLFRKEGQNVTLSCEQNLNHDAMYWYRQDPGQGLRLIYYSQIVNDFQKGDIAEGYSVSREKKESFPLTVTSAQKNPTAFYLCASSLNRNTEAFFGQGTRLTVV.

The CDR3 loop is CASSHLGPGGNTIYF. In nucleotides, the CDR3 is TGTGCCAGCAGCCACCTCGGGCCGGGGGGAAACACCATATATTTT. V gene TRBV6-5 combines with J gene TRBJ1-3; D is undetermined. In germline, CDR1 is MNHEY, CDR2 SVGAGI. The V and J ends lost 6 bases and 4 bases respectively, with 16 bases between them. This CDR3 has 15 residues.

The CDR3 region has the DNA TGTGCCAGTAGTAGACAGGGTGGATTCTATGGCTACACCTTC. Protein: CASSRQGGFYGYTF. The chain combines TRBV19 with TRBJ1-2, with 7 positions matching TRBD1. V dropped 4 bases and J dropped 4; count of bases not matched to a gene: 6. CDR1 and CDR2 from the germline V gene are LNHDA and SQIVND (reference sequence). CDR3 length: 14 amino acids.

This chain links TRBV5-6 with TRBJ2-1, with D unclear. Trimming took off 1 base at V and 9 bases at J, with 17 bases between the two ends. CDR1 and CDR2 from the germline V gene are SGHDT and YYEEEE. The CDR3 covers 15 residues. The CDR3 bases are TGTGCCAGCAGCTTGCCTAGTCAAGGGTCGGGTGAGCAGTTCTTC. It codes for CASSLPSQGSGEQFF.

The chain uses TRBV5-1 and TRBJ1-4; D not certain. V lost 2 bases and J 4 bases, leaving 6 bases between the germline ends. From germline, CDR1 is SGHRS and CDR2 YFSETQ. The CDR3 has 13 residues. CDR3: CASSFQVNEKLFF. CDR3 DNA: TGCGCCAGCAGCTTCCAGGTTAATGAAAAACTGTTTTTT.